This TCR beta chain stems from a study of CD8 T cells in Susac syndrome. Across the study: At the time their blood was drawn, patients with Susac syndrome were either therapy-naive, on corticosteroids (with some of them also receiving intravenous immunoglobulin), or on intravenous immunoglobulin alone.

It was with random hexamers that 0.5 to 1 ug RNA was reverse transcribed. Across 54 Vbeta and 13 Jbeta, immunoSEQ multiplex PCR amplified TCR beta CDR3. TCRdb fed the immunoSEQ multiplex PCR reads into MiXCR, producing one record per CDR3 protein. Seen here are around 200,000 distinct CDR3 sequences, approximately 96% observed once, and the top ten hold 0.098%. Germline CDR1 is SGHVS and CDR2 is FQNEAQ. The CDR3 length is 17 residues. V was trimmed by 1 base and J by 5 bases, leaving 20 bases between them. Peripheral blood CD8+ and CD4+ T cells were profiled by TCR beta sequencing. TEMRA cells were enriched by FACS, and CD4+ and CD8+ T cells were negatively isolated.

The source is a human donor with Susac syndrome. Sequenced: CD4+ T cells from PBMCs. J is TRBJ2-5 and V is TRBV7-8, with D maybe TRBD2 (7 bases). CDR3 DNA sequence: TGTGCCAGCAGCTTAGGCCTCGTCGGGGGGCGGGAGGAGACCCAGTACTTC. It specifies CASSLGLVGGREETQYF.